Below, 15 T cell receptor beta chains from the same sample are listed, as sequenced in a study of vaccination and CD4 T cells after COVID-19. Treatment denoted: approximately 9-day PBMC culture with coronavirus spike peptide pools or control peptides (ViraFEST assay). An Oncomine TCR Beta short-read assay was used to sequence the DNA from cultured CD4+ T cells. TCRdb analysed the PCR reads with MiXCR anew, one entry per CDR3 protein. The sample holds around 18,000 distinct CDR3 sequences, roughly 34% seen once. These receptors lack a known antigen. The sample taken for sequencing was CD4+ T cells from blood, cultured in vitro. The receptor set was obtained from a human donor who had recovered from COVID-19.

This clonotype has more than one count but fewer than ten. This chain's CDR3 is CSALTPSGNADTQYF. CDR3 DNA sequence: TGCAGTGCCCTGACTCCAAGCGGGAACGCAGATACGCAGTATTTT. This rearrangement joins TRBV20-1 to TRBJ2-3; TRBD2 matches at 7 bases. The length of the CDR3 is 15 residues. CDR1 DFQATT and CDR2 SNEGSKA come from the germline V gene (reference sequence). The V gene end was trimmed by 6 bases and the J gene end by 4 bases; junction bases not matched to a gene: 13.

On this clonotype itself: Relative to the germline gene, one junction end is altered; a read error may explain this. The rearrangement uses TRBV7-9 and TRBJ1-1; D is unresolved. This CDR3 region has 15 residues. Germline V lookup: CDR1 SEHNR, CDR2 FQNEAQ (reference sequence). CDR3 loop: CASSPATYRNTKAFF. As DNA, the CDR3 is TGTGCCAGCAGCCCAGCGACCTATAGGAACACTAAAGCTTTCTTT.

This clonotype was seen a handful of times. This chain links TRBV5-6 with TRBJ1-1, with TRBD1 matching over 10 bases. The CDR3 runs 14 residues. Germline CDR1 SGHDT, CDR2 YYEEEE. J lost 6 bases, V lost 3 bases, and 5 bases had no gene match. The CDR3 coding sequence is TGTGCCAGCAGCTGGACAGGGGGAGATTCTGAAGCTTTCTTT. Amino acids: CASSWTGGDSEAFF.

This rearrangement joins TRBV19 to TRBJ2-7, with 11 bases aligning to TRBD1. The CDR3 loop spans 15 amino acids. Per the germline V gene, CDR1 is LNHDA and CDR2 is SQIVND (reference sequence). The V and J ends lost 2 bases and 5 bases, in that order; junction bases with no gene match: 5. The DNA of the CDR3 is TGTGCCAGTAGTATAATAGGACAGGGGGCTAACGAGCAGTACTTC. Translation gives CASSIIGQGANEQYF.

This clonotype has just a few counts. As DNA, the CDR3 is TGTGCCAGCAGCAAGAACGGATGGGGGGACAATGAGCAGTTCTTC. Amino acid sequence: CASSKNGWGDNEQFF. This chain links TRBV6-4 with TRBJ2-1; perhaps TRBD2 as D (6 bases). CDR1 is MRHNA, CDR2 SNTAGT, per germline. V shed 6 bases and J shed 5 bases, with 17 bases lying between them. The CDR3 runs to 15 residues.

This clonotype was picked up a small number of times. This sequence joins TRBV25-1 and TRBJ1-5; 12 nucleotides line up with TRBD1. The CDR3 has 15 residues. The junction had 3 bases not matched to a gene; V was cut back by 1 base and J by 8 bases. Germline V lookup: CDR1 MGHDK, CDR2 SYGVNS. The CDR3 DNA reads TGTGCCAGCAGTGAATCTGGGACAGGGGGCGAGCCCCAGCATTTT. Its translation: CASSESGTGGEPQHF.

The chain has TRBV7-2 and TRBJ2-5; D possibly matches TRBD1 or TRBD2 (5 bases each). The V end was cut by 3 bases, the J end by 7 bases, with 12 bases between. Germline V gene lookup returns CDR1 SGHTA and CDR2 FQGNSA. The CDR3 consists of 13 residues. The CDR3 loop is CASSFEGTGTQYF. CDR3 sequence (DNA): TGTGCCAGCAGCTTTGAGGGGACGGGGACCCAGTACTTC.

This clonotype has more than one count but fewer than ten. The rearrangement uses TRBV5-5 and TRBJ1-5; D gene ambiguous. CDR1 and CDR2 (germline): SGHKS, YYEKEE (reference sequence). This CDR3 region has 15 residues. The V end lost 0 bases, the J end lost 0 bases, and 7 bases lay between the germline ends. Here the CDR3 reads CASSLAPYSNQPQHF. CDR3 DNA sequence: TGTGCCAGCAGCTTGGCCCCCTATAGCAATCAGCCCCAGCATTTT.

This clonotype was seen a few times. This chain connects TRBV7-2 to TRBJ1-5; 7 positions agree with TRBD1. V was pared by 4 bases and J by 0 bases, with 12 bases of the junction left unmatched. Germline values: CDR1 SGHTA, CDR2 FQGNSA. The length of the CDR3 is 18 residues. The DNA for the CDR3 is TGTGCCAGCAGCTCGGGTTTCATGGCAGGGGGTAGCAATCAGCCCCAGCATTTT. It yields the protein CASSSGFMAGGSNQPQHF. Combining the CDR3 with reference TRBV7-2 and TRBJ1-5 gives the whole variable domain GAGVSQSPSNKVTEKGKDVELRCDPISGHTALYWYRQSLGQGLEFLIYFQGNSAPDKSGLPSDRFSAERTGGSVSTLTIQRTQQEDSAVYLCASSSGFMAGGSNQPQHFGDGTRLSIL.

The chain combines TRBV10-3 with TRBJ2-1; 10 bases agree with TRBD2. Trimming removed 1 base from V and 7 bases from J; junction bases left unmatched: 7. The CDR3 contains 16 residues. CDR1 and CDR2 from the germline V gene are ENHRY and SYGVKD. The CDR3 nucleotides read TGTGCCATCAGTGAGTTGGCGTCTAGCGGGAGAAATGAGCAGTTCTTC. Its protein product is CAISELASSGRNEQFF.

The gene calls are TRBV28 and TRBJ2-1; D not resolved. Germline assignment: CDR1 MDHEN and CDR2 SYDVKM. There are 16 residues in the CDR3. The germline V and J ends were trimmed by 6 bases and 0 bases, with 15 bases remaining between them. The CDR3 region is CASRTRGQSSYNEQFF. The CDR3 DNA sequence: TGTGCCAGCAGGACCCGTGGCCAATCCTCCTACAATGAGCAGTTCTTC.

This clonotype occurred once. The CDR3 bases are TGTGCCTGGAGTCAGGGACAAAACACCGGGGAGCTGTTTTTT. Encoded protein: CAWSQGQNTGELFF. The chain is built from TRBV30 and TRBJ2-2; D possibly corresponds to TRBD1 (6 bases). Deletions cut 2 bases from V and 2 bases from J, with 9 bases between. This CDR3 has 14 residues. CDR1 is GTSNPN and CDR2 is SVGIG in the germline V gene (reference sequence).

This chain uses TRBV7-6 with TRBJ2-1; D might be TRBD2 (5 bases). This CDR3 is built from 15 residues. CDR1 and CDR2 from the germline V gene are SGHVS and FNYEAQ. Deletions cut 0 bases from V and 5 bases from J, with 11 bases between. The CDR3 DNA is TGTGCCAGCAGCTTAGCGAGGAGCGGACACAATGAGCAGTTCTTC. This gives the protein CASSLARSGHNEQFF.

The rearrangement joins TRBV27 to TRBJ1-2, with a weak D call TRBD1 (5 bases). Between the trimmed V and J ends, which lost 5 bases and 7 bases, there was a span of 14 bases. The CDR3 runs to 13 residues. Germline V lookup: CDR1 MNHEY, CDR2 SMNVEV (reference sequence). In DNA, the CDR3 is TGTGCCAGCAGTCTCCACCGGGGCTCTGGCTACACCTTC. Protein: CASSLHRGSGYTF.

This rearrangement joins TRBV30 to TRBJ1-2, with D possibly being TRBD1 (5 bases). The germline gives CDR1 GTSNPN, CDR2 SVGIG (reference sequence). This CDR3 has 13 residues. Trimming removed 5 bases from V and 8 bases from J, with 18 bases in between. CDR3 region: CAWSRGGGLGYTF. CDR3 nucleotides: TGTGCCTGGTCCCGGGGGGGAGGGCTCGGCTACACCTTC.